Shown below are 7 T cell receptor beta chains from a single sample sequenced in a study of T cell repertoires in cytomegalovirus infection. Each CDR3 protein gets one entry after TCRdb re-called the reads with MiXCR. The sample carries 510,000 or so distinct CDR3 sequences, 26% recorded once. Input material: PBMCs. The source is a human donor in good health (CMV status not recorded). Some clones in this sample may be carry-over from other donors' samples.

The V and J genes are TRBV5-1 and TRBJ2-7, with TRBD1 as a possible D gene (5 bases). The CDR3 has 13 residues. CDR1 is SGHRS, CDR2 YFSETQ, per germline. The V and J ends lost 6 bases and 4 bases respectively, with 14 bases between them. CDR3 bases: TGCGCCAGCACCGCAGGGATGGGTTACGAGCAGTACTTC. Amino acid sequence: CASTAGMGYEQYF.

This clonotype showed up just once. The chain joins TRBV25-1 to TRBJ1-2, with a tentative D call TRBD1 (5 bases). CDR3 length: 19 amino acids. Looked up from germline, CDR1 is MGHDK and CDR2 is SYGVNS. Deletions cut 2 bases from V and 2 bases from J, with 24 bases between. In DNA form, the CDR3 reads TGTGCCAGCAGTGAAGCACGGACGGGGAGTCGGGGGATGAACTATGGCTACACCTTC. It is translated as CASSEARTGSRGMNYGYTF.

The table lists this clonotype with a count of one. A much larger clonotype is one base distant, so this may be a read error. V usage is TRBV7-2 and J usage is TRBJ1-1; D is unresolved. The germline V gene encodes CDR1 SGHTA and CDR2 FQGNSA. The CDR3 has 13 amino acids. The CDR3: CASSLDGPQQALF. CDR3 in DNA: TGTGCCAGCAGCTTAGATGGCCCCCAGCAAGCTCTCTTT.

This clonotype was detected only a few times. V is TRBV4-1 and J is TRBJ2-5; 8 bases fit TRBD2. Per germline, CDR1 MGHRA and CDR2 YSYEKL. The V and J ends lost 2 bases and 5 bases, in that order; junction bases with no gene match: 7. The CDR3 loop spans 15 amino acids. The CDR3 loop reads CASSQPGGSGETQYF. The CDR3 coding sequence is TGCGCCAGCAGCCAACCGGGAGGGTCGGGGGAGACCCAGTACTTC.

V usage is TRBV5-1 and J usage is TRBJ2-7, with D tentatively TRBD2 (6 bases). Germline V lookup: CDR1 SGHRS, CDR2 YFSETQ. The germline V and J ends were trimmed by 7 bases and 7 bases, with 18 bases remaining between them. The CDR3 is made up of 13 amino acids. In DNA, the CDR3 is TGCGCCAGCGGGACGCCAGATGGAGGGGAGCAGTACTTC. Protein product: CASGTPDGGEQYF.

The chain has TRBV6-5 and TRBJ1-2; D gene unclear. CDR3 length equals 15 residues. Trimming cost V 0 bases and J 2 bases, with 10 bases left between them. In germline, CDR1 is MNHEY, CDR2 SVGAGI. This CDR3 reads CASSYSKLRNYGYTF. Here the CDR3 DNA reads TGTGCCAGCAGTTACTCGAAGCTACGGAACTATGGCTACACCTTC.

The V call is TRBV28, the J call TRBJ1-2; TRBD1 is a possible D gene (5 bases). The CDR3 consists of 14 residues. V lost 3 bases, J lost 4 bases, and 12 bases lay in between. Germline CDR1 reads MDHEN; CDR2 reads SYDVKM. The CDR3 coding sequence is TGTGCCAGCAGTTTGTCTTATCAGGGCTATGGCTACACCTTC. This codes for CASSLSYQGYGYTF.